This T cell receptor (beta chain) emerged from a study of radiotherapy plus CTLA-4 blockade in lung cancer. Study summary: Across the patients, objective responses occurred in about 18%, and disease control in just over 30%.

A note on this clone: The antigen is not known.

Germline V gives CDR1 SGHAT, CDR2 FQDESV (reference sequence). V lost 2 bases to trimming and J lost 2 bases, with 15 bases between them. CDR3 length: 16 residues. Study-wide results and limits: Reportedly, early blood T cell clone dynamics best predicted response, with interferon-beta. Radiotherapy with ipilimumab was followed by blood expansion of tumor-derived clones.

Ipilimumab CTLA-4 blockade and focal radiation were given to patients with chemo-refractory metastatic non-small-cell lung cancer. Assay used: immunoSEQ multiplex PCR; TCRdb lists only in-frame clones, some missing. The sample shows about 80,000 clones, about 78% of them seen only once. This chain links TRBV11-1 with TRBJ1-1; perhaps TRBD1 as D (6 bases). The origin of this receptor is a human donor with non-small cell lung cancer whose response to radiotherapy plus ipilimumab could not be evaluated. Some clones in this sample may be carry-over from other donors' samples. Source: peripheral blood, taken from a patient treated with radiotherapy plus ipilimumab. The DNA of the CDR3 is TGTGCCAGCAGCTTATGGGGGCTTTCACCTAACACTGAAGCTTTCTTT. Its protein product is CASSLWGLSPNTEAFF. Filled out from reference TRBV11-1 and TRBJ1-1, the complete variable domain reads EAEVAQSPRYKITEKSQAVAFWCDPISGHATLYWYRQILGQGPELLVQFQDESVVDDSQLPKDRFSAERLKGVDSTLKIQPAELGDSAMYLCASSLWGLSPNTEAFFGQGTRLTVV.